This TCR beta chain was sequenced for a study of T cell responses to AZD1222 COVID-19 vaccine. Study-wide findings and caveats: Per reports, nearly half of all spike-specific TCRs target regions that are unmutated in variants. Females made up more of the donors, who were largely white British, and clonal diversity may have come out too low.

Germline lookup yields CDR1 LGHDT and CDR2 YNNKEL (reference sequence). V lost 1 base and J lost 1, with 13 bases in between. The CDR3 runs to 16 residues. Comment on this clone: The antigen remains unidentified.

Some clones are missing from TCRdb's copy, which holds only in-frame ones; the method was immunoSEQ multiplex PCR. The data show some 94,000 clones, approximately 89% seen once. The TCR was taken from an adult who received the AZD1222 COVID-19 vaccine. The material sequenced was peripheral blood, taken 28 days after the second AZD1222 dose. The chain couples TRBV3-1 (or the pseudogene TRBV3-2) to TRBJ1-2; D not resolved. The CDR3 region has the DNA TGTGCCAGCAGCCAAGCTACCAGCTACCTTAACTATGGCTACACCTTC. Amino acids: CASSQATSYLNYGYTF.